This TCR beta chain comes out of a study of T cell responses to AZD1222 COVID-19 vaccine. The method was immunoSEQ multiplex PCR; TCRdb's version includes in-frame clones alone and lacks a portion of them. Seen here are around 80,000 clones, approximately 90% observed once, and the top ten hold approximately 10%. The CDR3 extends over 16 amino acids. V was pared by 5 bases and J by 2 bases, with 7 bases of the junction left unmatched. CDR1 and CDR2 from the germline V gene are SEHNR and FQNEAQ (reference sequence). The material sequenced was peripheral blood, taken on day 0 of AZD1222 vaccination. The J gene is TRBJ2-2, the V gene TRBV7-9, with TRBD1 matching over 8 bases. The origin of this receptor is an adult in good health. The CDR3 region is CASSTTTGVNTGELFF. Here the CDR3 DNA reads TGTGCCAGCAGCACTACGACAGGGGTCAACACCGGGGAGCTGTTTTTT.